This passage covers 20 T cell receptor beta chains from one sample sequenced in a study of T cells in women clearing cervical HPV infection. TCRdb's copy holds only in-frame clones and misses some; the assay was immunoSEQ multiplex PCR. The sample totals about 18,000 clones. The sample comprised blood buffy coat. The origin of the receptors is a woman between 18 and 70 years old with a cervical HPV16 infection that either progressed to CIN3+ or cleared (not recorded which).

A note on this clone: The read ends 3 residues before the CDR3 terminus; that terminus is restored from the germline J gene. The V gene is TRBV5-1, the J gene TRBJ1-1; 7 bases map to TRBD1. The CDR3 length is 15 residues. Germline assignment: CDR1 SGHRS and CDR2 YFSETQ. V was clipped by 2 bases and J by 1 base; unmatched bases: 5. The CDR3 bases that were read are TGCGCCAGCAGCTTAACGGGACAGCGGAACACTGAA. Residues: CASSLTGQRNTE. The CDR3 as a whole reads CASSLTGQRNTEAFF.

Worth noting for this clone: The read terminates 3 residues before the CDR3 end, so the remaining end is supplied by the germline J gene. The V gene is TRBV19, the J gene TRBJ2-3; 12 bases line up with TRBD2. The trim removed 5 bases at V and 3 bases at J, leaving 12 bases unmatched. The length of the CDR3 is 18 residues. Germline-derived CDR1 and CDR2 are LNHDA and SQIVND (reference sequence). The CDR3 region is CASSFGLAGSFITDTQYF. Incomplete CDR3 DNA: TGTGCCAGTAGTTTCGGACTAGCGGGATCTTTTATTACAGATACG.

Concerning this clone: Compared with germline, one end of the junction differs, possibly owing to a read error. The read ends 3 residues shy of where the CDR3 ends; the end is completed using the germline J gene. The rearrangement links TRBV12-3 or TRBV12-4 to TRBJ2-5; D is tentatively TRBD1 or TRBD2 (6 bases each). This CDR3 is built from 18 residues. CDR3 DNA, as far as it was read: TGTGCCAACAGTCAACCTTGGGGTTGGAGGGGGAGACAAGAGACC. Residues: CANSQPWGWRGRQET. The full CDR3 sequence reads CANSQPWGWRGRQETQYF.

Regarding this clone: The read stops 3 residues short of the end of the CDR3; the missing end is completed from the germline J gene. This chain uses TRBV5-1 with TRBJ1-2, with D possibly being TRBD1 (5 bases). V was shortened by 0 bases and J by 0 bases, with 12 bases between the two germline ends. CDR3 length: 16 amino acids. Looked up from germline, CDR1 is SGHRS and CDR2 is YFSETQ. CDR3: CASSLVGQGSNYGYTF. CDR3 bases read: TGCGCCAGCAGCTTGGTAGGGCAGGGCTCTAACTATGGC.

As to this clone: The read ends 3 residues before the CDR3 terminus; that terminus is restored from the germline J gene. The genes are TRBV5-6 and TRBJ1-2; possibly TRBD1 for D (6 bases). Germline V gives CDR1 SGHDT, CDR2 YYEEEE. The CDR3 sequence is 14 residues long. CDR3 protein: CASTNQGHVGGYTF. CDR3 bases read: TGTGCCAGCACCAACCAGGGACATGTGGGGGGC. The whole variable domain, filled in from reference TRBV5-6 and TRBJ1-2, reads DAGVTQSPTHLIKTRGQQVTLRCSPKSGHDTVSWYQQALGQGPQFIFQYYEEEERQRGNFPDRFSGHQFPNYSSELNVNALLLGDSALYLCASTNQGHVGGYTFGSGTRLTVV.

For this clone: From the germline J gene comes the end of the CDR3, since the read stops 3 residues before it. The V gene is TRBV19, the J gene TRBJ2-3, with 10 bases identical to TRBD2. Germline CDR1 LNHDA, CDR2 SQIVND (reference sequence). The V segment lost 4 bases and the J segment 1 base; nucleotides outside the gene matches: 5. CDR3 size: 16 residues. CDR3 bases read: TGTGCCAGTAGTAACGTTCTAGCGGGGGGCACAGATACG. The encoded protein is CASSNVLAGGTDT. The full CDR3 sequence reads CASSNVLAGGTDTQYF.

About this clone: The read finishes 3 residues shy of the CDR3 end, and the germline J gene is used to complete it. The chain is built from TRBV14 and TRBJ2-1; weak D call: TRBD1 (5 bases). V was trimmed by 6 bases and J by 0 bases, leaving 9 bases between them. The CDR3 length is 14 residues. Germline V lookup: CDR1 SGHDN, CDR2 FVKESK. This CDR3 reads CASRWGYSYNEQFF. CDR3 DNA, as far as it was read: TGTGCCAGCAGGTGGGGCTACTCCTACAATGAG.

With regard to this clone: The CDR3 end lies 3 residues beyond the end of the read and is filled in from the germline J gene. The J gene is TRBJ1-2, the V gene TRBV30; no reliable D call. V was clipped by 5 bases and J by 4 bases, with 11 bases between them. This CDR3 has 12 residues. Germline V gene sequence: CDR1 GTSNPN, CDR2 SVGIG (reference sequence). This CDR3 is CAWASTGYGYTF. The covered CDR3 bases are TGTGCCTGGGCCTCGACGGGCTATGGC.

Details on this clone: The observed sequence ends 3 residues before the CDR3 terminus, with the missing tail filled in from the germline J gene. The chain employs TRBV7-9 and TRBJ1-5; TRBD1 might be the D (5 bases). The CDR3 is made up of 15 amino acids. Germline loops: CDR1 SEHNR, CDR2 FQNEAQ (reference sequence). V lost 4 bases and J 6 bases, leaving 16 bases between the germline ends. This CDR3 is CASSSYGGASQPQHF. The CDR3 bases that were read are TGTGCCAGCAGCTCCTACGGGGGTGCGAGTCAGCCC.

Regarding this clone: The CDR3 goes on 3 residues after the read ends, and that part is filled in from the germline J gene. This chain links TRBV6-2 or TRBV6-3 with TRBJ2-1; D possibly corresponds to TRBD2 (6 bases). This CDR3 has 15 amino acids. Looked up from germline, CDR1 is MNHEY and CDR2 is SVGEGT. The V gene lost 6 bases and the J gene lost 2 bases, with 14 bases spanning the gap. CDR3 bases read: TGTGCCAGCAGCTACGAATCGGGGGCCTACAATGAG. Translated: CASSYESGAYNE. The entire CDR3 protein is CASSYESGAYNEQFF.

About this clone itself: The sequenced fragment ends 3 residues before the CDR3 boundary, so the rest is inferred from the germline J gene. The V and J genes are TRBV7-9 and TRBJ2-7; 12 bases are shared with TRBD2. Unmatched junction bases numbered 7, after V lost 5 bases and J lost 5 bases. In germline, CDR1 is SEHNR, CDR2 FQNEAQ (reference sequence). This CDR3 contains 15 residues. The CDR3 here is CASSDPGLAGHEQYF. The sequenced CDR3 bases are TGTGCCAGCAGCGATCCGGGACTAGCGGGCCACGAG.

Remarks on this clone: The read comes to an end 3 residues before the CDR3 does, leaving the germline J gene to fill in the end. V gene TRBV29-1 combines with J gene TRBJ2-7, with 9 bases aligning to TRBD1. The CDR3 is 14 amino acids. V trimming: 6 bases; J trimming: 5 bases; junction bases outside the gene matches: 11. From germline, CDR1 is SQVTM and CDR2 ANQGSEA. CDR3 sequence reads: CSVKPGQGGHEQYF. The DNA read from the CDR3 is TGCAGCGTCAAACCGGGACAGGGTGGCCACGAG.

CDR3 region: CASKLAGVRRNEQFF. The part of the CDR3 DNA that was read is TGTGCCAGCAAACTAGCGGGAGTTAGGAGGAATGAG. The rearrangement uses TRBV19 and TRBJ2-1; 11 nucleotides line up with TRBD2. The CDR3 goes on 3 residues after the read ends, and that part is filled in from the germline J gene. Germline V CDR1 and CDR2: LNHDA, SQIVND (reference sequence). This CDR3 spans 15 amino acids. Trimming cost V 9 bases and J 7 bases; bases outside gene matches: 11. Complete variable domain (other parts from reference TRBV19 and TRBJ2-1): DGGITQSPKYLFRKEGQNVTLSCEQNLNHDAMYWYRQDPGQGLRLIYYSQIVNDFQKGDIAEGYSVSREKKESFPLTVTSAQKNPTAFYLCASKLAGVRRNEQFFGPGTRLTVL.

A remark on this clone: Sequencing ends 3 residues short of the CDR3 end; the germline J gene provides the rest. V is TRBV2 and J is TRBJ2-5, with TRBD2 identical over 8 bases. CDR3 size: 14 residues. The trim removed 5 bases at V and 4 bases at J, leaving 6 bases unmatched. Germline CDR1 and CDR2: SNHLY and FYNNEI. CDR3 bases read: TGTGCCAGCAGTCTGGGGACTAGAAGAGAGACC. Its protein is CASSLGTRRET. From start to end, the CDR3 is CASSLGTRRETQYF. Complete variable domain (other parts from reference TRBV2 and TRBJ2-5): EPEVTQTPSHQVTQMGQEVILRCVPISNHLYFYWYRQILGQKVEFLVSFYNNEISEKSEIFDDQFSVERPDGSNFTLKIRSTKLEDSAMYFCASSLGTRRETQYFGPGTRLLVL.

Note on this clone: The CDR3 end lies 3 residues beyond the end of the read and is filled in from the germline J gene. The chain joins TRBV7-9 to TRBJ2-1, with a possible D match to TRBD2 (7 bases). In germline, CDR1 is SEHNR, CDR2 FQNEAQ (reference sequence). CDR3 size: 15 residues. Trimming removed 5 bases at V and 4 bases at J, with 15 bases between. CDR3 in amino acids: CASSQGGGRYNEQFF. CDR3 bases read: TGTGCCAGCAGCCAAGGCGGGGGCCGATACAATGAG.

With respect to this clone: The CDR3 goes on 3 residues after the read ends, and that part is filled in from the germline J gene. V usage is TRBV30 and J usage is TRBJ2-1, with D uncertain. In germline, CDR1 is GTSNPN, CDR2 SVGIG (reference sequence). This CDR3 contains 16 residues. With 0 bases removed from V and 2 bases from J, the gap between germline ends came to 14 bases. The CDR3 sequence: CAWSVLSGFAYNEQFF. The CDR3 bases that were read are TGTGCCTGGAGTGTACTATCCGGCTTCGCCTACAATGAG.

In the case of this clone: The CDR3 end lies 3 residues beyond the end of the read and is filled in from the germline J gene. V usage is TRBV4-2 and J usage is TRBJ2-1, with 11 bases aligning to TRBD2. The CDR3 consists of 19 residues. The germline CDR1 and CDR2 sequences are LGHNA and YNFKEQ. With 1 base clipped from V and 0 bases from J, the junction kept 8 bases outside the gene matches. Incomplete CDR3 DNA: TGTGCCAGCAGCCAAGCGGGACTAGCGGAGATTAGCTCCTACAATGAG. Encoded protein: CASSQAGLAEISSYNE. The complete CDR3 sequence is CASSQAGLAEISSYNEQFF.

A remark on this clone: The read terminates 3 residues ahead of where the CDR3 ends, so the germline J gene completes it. J is TRBJ2-1 and V is TRBV5-1, with D possibly matching TRBD1 (5 bases). The V and J ends lost 4 bases and 4 bases respectively, with 12 bases between them. There are 14 residues in the CDR3. Germline CDR1 SGHRS, CDR2 YFSETQ. CDR3 bases read: TGCGCCAGCAGCCCGGACACGCAATACAATGAG. Its translation is CASSPDTQYNE. The CDR3 reads in full as CASSPDTQYNEQFF.

Partial CDR3 DNA: TGCGCCAGCAGCTTGAGTGGACTCATGAACACTGAA. Its translation: CASSLSGLMNTE. The complete CDR3 reads CASSLSGLMNTEAFF. The V and J genes are TRBV5-1 and TRBJ1-1; D is undetermined. The DNA ends 3 residues before the CDR3 does, and the rest of the CDR3 is filled in from the germline J gene. Trimming shortened V by 1 base and J by 0 bases, and 10 bases separated the two germline ends. The CDR3 spans 15 residues. Germline V gene lookup returns CDR1 SGHRS and CDR2 YFSETQ.

In regard to this clone: Read sequence stops 3 residues before the CDR3 end, and the germline J gene provides the missing end. The chain joins TRBV5-1 to TRBJ2-1, with D perhaps matching TRBD1 (6 bases). The CDR3 length is 18 residues. V shed 3 bases and J shed 1 base, with 20 bases lying between them. The germline V gene has CDR1 SGHRS and CDR2 YFSETQ. CDR3 protein: CASSSPGQGRVSYNEQFF. The covered CDR3 bases are TGCGCCAGCAGCTCCCCGGGACAAGGCCGTGTGTCCTACAATGAG.